The 17 T cell receptor beta chains in this list originate from one sample, sequenced in a study of CD8+ T cells in alopecia areata. Reverse transcribed after extraction, RNA yielded cDNA as the sequencing template. TCRdb keeps only in-frame clones here, not all; method: immunoSEQ multiplex PCR. The sample consists of about 110,000 clones, around 55% of them appearing once. Sequencing was performed on CD8+ T cells sorted from blood. The receptors originated from a human donor in good health.

This clone was seen only a few times. The chain employs TRBV15 and TRBJ1-2; possible D gene TRBD1, 5 bases. This CDR3 region has 15 residues. From germline, CDR1 is LNHNV and CDR2 YYDKDF (reference sequence). V lost 1 base, J lost 1 base, and 10 bases lay in between. CDR3 DNA: TGTGCCACCAGCAGAGTTGAAAGGGGTAACTATGGCTACACCTTC. Its protein product is CATSRVERGNYGYTF.

This clone has only one observation. This rearrangement joins TRBV9 to TRBJ1-2; possibly TRBD1 for D (6 bases). With 0 bases removed from V and 7 bases from J, the gap between germline ends came to 10 bases. The CDR3 runs to 13 residues. CDR1 is SGDLS, CDR2 YYNGEE, per germline. The CDR3, as DNA: TGTGCCAGCAGCGTAGAACAGGGCATTGGCTACACCTTC. Translation gives CASSVEQGIGYTF.

V is TRBV4-2 and J is TRBJ2-5; 9 positions agree with TRBD2. The V segment lost 0 bases and the J segment 5 bases; nucleotides outside the gene matches: 7. Germline-derived CDR1 and CDR2 are LGHNA and YNFKEQ. The CDR3 loop spans 16 amino acids. In nucleotides, the CDR3 is TGTGCCAGCAGCCAAGAAGTCGGCGGGGGGGCTGAGACCCAGTACTTC. As protein: CASSQEVGGGAETQYF.

The chain carries TRBV7-9 and TRBJ2-5, with D unresolved. The end of the DNA aligns better with TRBJ2-7, so the J call may be wrong. Germline CDR1 reads SEHNR; CDR2 reads FQNEAQ (reference sequence). CDR3 length: 11 residues. The CDR3, as DNA: TGTGCCAGCAGCCACGCATACGAGCAGTACTTC. It yields the protein CASSHAYEQYF.

The chain employs TRBV29-1 and TRBJ2-1, with TRBD2 matching 8 bases. The length of the CDR3 is 12 residues. Trimming took 3 bases from V and 12 from J; bases not matched to a gene: 7. The germline V gene encodes CDR1 SQVTM and CDR2 ANQGSEA. CDR3 DNA sequence: TGCAGCGTTGATCTCACAGCGGGGGTGCAGTTCTTC. Amino acid sequence: CSVDLTAGVQFF.

The J gene is TRBJ1-6, the V gene TRBV7-2; D may be TRBD1 (6 bases). This CDR3 contains 16 residues. CDR1 and CDR2 (germline): SGHTA, FQGNSA. V was clipped by 5 bases and J by 7 bases, with 18 bases between them. This CDR3 is CASSPTGGPGNSPLHF. CDR3 nucleotide sequence: TGTGCCAGCAGCCCAACGGGGGGCCCGGGAAATTCACCCCTCCACTTT.

This clone was seen a few times. V and J are TRBV29-1 and TRBJ2-7; the match to TRBD1 covers 9 bases. This CDR3 is built from 13 residues. Germline V gene data show CDR1 as SQVTM and CDR2 as ANQGSEA. V was clipped by 6 bases and J by 2 bases; unmatched bases: 5. CDR3 bases: TGCAGCGTCACAGGGGGCAATACCTACGAGCAGTACTTC. This sequence encodes CSVTGGNTYEQYF.

The genes are TRBV27 and TRBJ2-5, with D perhaps matching TRBD1 or TRBD2 (6 bases each). The length of the CDR3 is 15 residues. The V end lost 7 bases, the J end lost 5 bases, and 20 bases lay between the germline ends. Germline V CDR1 and CDR2: MNHEY, SMNVEV (reference sequence). Here the CDR3 reads CASTVGGGAGETQYF. DNA for the CDR3: TGTGCCAGCACAGTTGGGGGCGGGGCGGGGGAGACCCAGTACTTC.

V gene TRBV30 combines with J gene TRBJ2-3, with 9 bases identical to TRBD2. The CDR3 covers 12 residues. The V gene's germline CDR1 is GTSNPN and CDR2 SVGIG (reference sequence). Trimming removed 3 bases from V and 9 bases from J; junction bases left unmatched: 4. CDR3 DNA: TGTGCCTGGAGCTCTAGCGGGGCAACGCAGTATTTT. Protein sequence: CAWSSSGATQYF.

The CDR3 coding sequence is TGTGCCAGCAGCTTATGGAGGGGGACTGAAGCTTTCTTT. Translating gives CASSLWRGTEAFF. This chain links TRBV7-3 with TRBJ1-1, with a weak D call TRBD1 (6 bases). Germline V lookup: CDR1 SGHTA, CDR2 FQGTGA. The CDR3 sequence is 13 residues long. Trimming stripped 2 bases from V and 5 bases from J, with 9 bases between.

This clone was recorded only once. This chain uses TRBV7-2 with TRBJ2-5; 7 bases line up with TRBD1. The CDR3 has 14 amino acids. Per germline, CDR1 SGHTA and CDR2 FQGNSA. V gave up 5 bases and J gave up 3 bases; unmatched junction bases: 6. This CDR3 is CASSLPGTEETQYF. The CDR3 bases are TGTGCCAGCAGCCTCCCCGGGACAGAAGAGACCCAGTACTTC. Drawing the rest from reference TRBV7-2 and TRBJ2-5, the complete variable domain is GAGVSQSPSNKVTEKGKDVELRCDPISGHTALYWYRQSLGQGLEFLIYFQGNSAPDKSGLPSDRFSAERTGGSVSTLTIQRTQQEDSAVYLCASSLPGTEETQYFGPGTRLLVL.

The gene calls are TRBV5-7 and TRBJ1-6, with D hard to call. TRBV5-7 is identified as an open reading frame with a role that is uncertain. Trimming removed 7 bases from V and 7 bases from J, with 15 bases in between. The CDR3 runs 14 residues. In DNA form, the CDR3 reads TGTGCCAGCCACCGATTTCTGTCGAATTCACCCCTCCACTTT. Its translation is CASHRFLSNSPLHF.

The chain employs TRBV6-5 and TRBJ2-7, with D uncertain. This CDR3 has 12 amino acids. Germline V gene data show CDR1 as MNHEY and CDR2 as SVGAGI. The V and J ends lost 6 bases and 6 bases respectively, with 12 bases between them. DNA for the CDR3: TGTGCCAGCAGGACGGCGCCTGGCGAGCAGTACTTC. Protein product: CASRTAPGEQYF.

This clone was detected only a few times. In DNA form, the CDR3 reads TGTGCCAGCAGTGGGCTTCCCCCTTTGTGGCAGACAACAGATACGCAGTATTTT. Its translation is CASSGLPPLWQTTDTQYF. The J gene is TRBJ2-3, the V gene TRBV25-1; D gene unclear. Germline V gives CDR1 MGHDK, CDR2 SYGVNS. Trimming took 4 bases from V and 3 from J, leaving 23 bases between them. The CDR3 sequence is 18 residues long.

The V call is TRBV2, the J call TRBJ2-7; D is unresolved. The CDR3 is 14 residues long. The germline gives CDR1 SNHLY, CDR2 FYNNEI. V gave up 1 base and J gave up 2 bases, with 9 bases separating them. The CDR3 bases are TGTGCCAGCAGTGAAGTTGGGGATACCTACGAGCAGTACTTC. Its protein is CASSEVGDTYEQYF.

The chain couples TRBV28 to TRBJ1-5, with D unclear. Germline loops: CDR1 MDHEN, CDR2 SYDVKM. V shed 6 bases and J shed 1 base, with 13 bases lying between them. The length of the CDR3 is 15 residues. CDR3 sequence reads: CASRRIVESNQPQHF. In DNA form, the CDR3 reads TGTGCCAGCAGGCGGATCGTGGAGAGCAATCAGCCCCAGCATTTT. The variable domain in full, with the rest retrieved from reference TRBV28 and TRBJ1-5, is DVKVTQSSRYLVKRTGEKVFLECVQDMDHENMFWYRQDPGLGLRLIYFSYDVKMKEKGDIPEGYSVSREKKERFSLILESASTNQTSMYLCASRRIVESNQPQHFGDGTRLSIL.

This clone has only a few counts. The V and J genes are TRBV11-2 and TRBJ2-1; 8 bases align to TRBD2. V trimming: 1 base; J trimming: 10 bases; junction bases outside the gene matches: 9. The CDR3 has 15 amino acids. Germline CDR1 is SGHAT and CDR2 is FQNNGV. CDR3 in DNA: TGTGCCAGCAGCTTAGGGCTAGCGGGTATGGTGGAGCAGTTCTTC. Translating gives CASSLGLAGMVEQFF.